This T cell receptor (beta chain) was recorded in a study of CD8 T cells in Susac syndrome. V was pared by 0 bases and J by 1 base, with 7 bases between. The CDR3 length is 14 residues. Germline CDR1 reads MGHRA; CDR2 reads YSYEKL. Random hexamers served to reverse transcribe roughly 0.5 to 1 ug RNA. MiXCR was run by TCRdb on the immunoSEQ multiplex PCR reads, yielding one entry per CDR3 protein. The repertoire holds about 400,000 distinct CDR3 sequences, with about 85% as singletons. Source material: CD8+ T cells from PBMCs. The rearrangement links TRBV4-1 to TRBJ2-7; D call uncertain. The TCR originated in a human donor with multiple sclerosis. This CDR3 reads CASSQDTASYEQYF. CDR3 sequence (DNA): TGCGCCAGCAGCCAAGACACGGCTTCCTACGAGCAGTACTTC.